The TCR beta chain described here comes from a study of brain T cells in children with intractable seizures. Assay used: immunoSEQ multiplex PCR; TCRdb lists only in-frame clones, some missing. The sample shows tens of thousands of clones, roughly 95% of them seen only once. Germline V CDR1 and CDR2: LGHNA, YSLEER. CDR3 size: 16 residues. V dropped 1 base and J dropped 4 bases, with 11 bases sitting between them. This TCR was sampled from a boy under three years old with focal cortical dysplasia and intractable seizures. The sequencing used peripheral blood, collected at surgery. This chain uses TRBV4-3 with TRBJ1-6, with D perhaps TRBD1 (5 bases). The CDR3 region is CASSQGHGGYNSPLHF. Here the CDR3 DNA reads TGCGCCAGCAGCCAAGGCCATGGGGGGTATAATTCACCCCTCCACTTT.